These 3 T cell receptor beta chains came from one sample sequenced in a study of T cell responses to AZD1222 COVID-19 vaccine. Assay: immunoSEQ multiplex PCR; the TCRdb copy retains only in-frame clones and omits some. The sample shows 150,000 to 200,000 clones, 92% of them seen only once. The starting material was peripheral blood, obtained 28 days after the second AZD1222 dose. These TCRs come from an adult who received the AZD1222 COVID-19 vaccine.

This chain joins TRBV6-5 and TRBJ2-2; 8 nucleotides line up with TRBD1. The ends lost 9 bases at V and 7 bases at J; junction bases unmatched: 7. CDR1 MNHEY and CDR2 SVGAGI come from the germline V gene. There are 13 residues in the CDR3. The CDR3 nucleotides are TGTGCCAGTCGCAGGGGGCCCGGCGGGGAGCTGTTTTTT. Encoded protein: CASRRGPGGELFF.

The chain uses TRBV18 and TRBJ1-4; weak D call: TRBD1 (5 bases). This CDR3 is built from 15 residues. V was cut by 6 bases and J by 3 bases, with 14 bases left in between. The germline V gene encodes CDR1 KGHSH and CDR2 LQKENI. This chain's CDR3 is CASSPIQDPNEKLFF. The CDR3 DNA is TGTGCCAGCTCGCCCATACAGGACCCTAATGAAAAACTGTTTTTT.

The rearrangement links TRBV2 to TRBJ1-1; D gene uncertain. Trimming cost V 6 bases and J 5 bases, with 13 bases left between them. CDR1 and CDR2 from the germline V gene are SNHLY and FYNNEI. The CDR3 loop spans 13 amino acids. The CDR3 nucleotides are TGTGCCAGCAGGAGGGATCTGATGACTGAAGCTTTCTTT. Amino acids: CASRRDLMTEAFF.